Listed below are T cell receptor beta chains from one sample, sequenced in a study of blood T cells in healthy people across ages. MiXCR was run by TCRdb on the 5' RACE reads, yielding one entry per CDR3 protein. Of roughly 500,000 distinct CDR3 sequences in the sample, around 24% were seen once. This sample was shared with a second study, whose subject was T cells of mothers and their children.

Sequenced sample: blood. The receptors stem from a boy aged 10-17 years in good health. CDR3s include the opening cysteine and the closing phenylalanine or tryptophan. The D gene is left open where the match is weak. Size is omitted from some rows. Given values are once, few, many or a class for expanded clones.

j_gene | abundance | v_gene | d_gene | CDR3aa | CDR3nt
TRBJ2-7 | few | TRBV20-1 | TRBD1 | CSANPGQGARYEQYF | TGCAGTGCCAACCCGGGACAGGGGGCTAGGTACGAGCAGTACTTC
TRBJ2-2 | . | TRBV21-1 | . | CASSKATGHINTGELFF | TGTGCCAGCAGCAAAGCAACAGGACATATAAACACCGGGGAGCTGTTTTTT
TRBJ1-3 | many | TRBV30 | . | CASRRDSGNTIYF | TGTGCCTCCCGACGGGACTCTGGAAACACCATATATTTT
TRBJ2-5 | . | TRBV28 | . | CASTLGLGVETQYF | TGTGCCAGCACCCTGGGCCTGGGGGTGGAGACCCAGTACTTC
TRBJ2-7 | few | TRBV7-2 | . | CASSQGGGSYEQYF | TGTGCCAGCAGTCAAGGGGGAGGATCCTACGAGCAGTACTTC
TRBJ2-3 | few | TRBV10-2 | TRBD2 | CASSERTGGSTDTQYF | TGCGCCAGCAGTGAGCGGACGGGAGGGAGCACAGATACGCAGTATTTT
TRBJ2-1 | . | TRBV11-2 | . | CASRDSGSYNEQFF | TGTGCCAGCAGGGACAGCGGGTCTTACAATGAGCAGTTCTTC
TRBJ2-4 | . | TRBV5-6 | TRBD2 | CASSLHGLSGVAKNIQYF | TGTGCCAGCAGCCTCCACGGACTAAGCGGGGTAGCCAAAAACATTCAGTACTTC
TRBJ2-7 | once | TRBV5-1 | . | CASSFGTAVYEQYF | TGCGCCAGCAGCTTCGGGACTGCTGTCTACGAGCAGTACTTC
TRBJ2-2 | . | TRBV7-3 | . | CASSLGAGLNTGELFF | TGTGCCAGCAGCCTCGGGGCAGGCCTGAACACCGGGGAGCTGTTTTTT
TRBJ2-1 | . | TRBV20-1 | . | CSASTLAHDEQFF | TGCAGTGCTAGTACGCTAGCCCACGATGAGCAGTTCTTC
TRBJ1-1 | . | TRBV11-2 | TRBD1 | CASSLVGTAYTEAFF | TGTGCCAGCAGCTTAGTCGGGACAGCCTACACTGAAGCTTTCTTT
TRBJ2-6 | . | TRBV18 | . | CASSPNSQGTGANVLTF | TGTGCCAGCTCACCAAATAGTCAAGGCACTGGGGCCAACGTCCTGACTTTC
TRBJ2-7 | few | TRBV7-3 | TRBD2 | CASSPKTSGSSYEQYF | TGTGCCAGCAGCCCAAAGACTAGCGGGAGTAGCTACGAGCAGTACTTC
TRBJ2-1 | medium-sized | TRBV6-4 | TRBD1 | CASSDDGTGAEQFF | TGTGCCAGCAGTGACGACGGCACAGGGGCTGAGCAGTTCTTC
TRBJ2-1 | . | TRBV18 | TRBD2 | CASSFKRESYNEQFF | TGTGCCAGCTCATTCAAGCGGGAGAGCTACAATGAGCAGTTCTTC
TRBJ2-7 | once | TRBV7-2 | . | CASSSVTRVSYEQYF | TGTGCCAGCAGCTCGGTGACCAGAGTATCCTACGAGCAGTACTTC
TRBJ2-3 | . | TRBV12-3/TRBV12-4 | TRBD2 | CASGGTSGSSDTQYF | TGTGCCAGCGGTGGGACTAGCGGGAGTTCAGATACGCAGTATTTT
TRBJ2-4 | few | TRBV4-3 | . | CASSQDRGAAKNTQYF | TGCGCCAGCAGCCAAGATCGGGGCGCAGCCAAAAACACTCAGTACTTC
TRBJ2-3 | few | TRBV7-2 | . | CASSLNGGNADTQYF | TGTGCCAGCAGCTTAAACGGCGGGAACGCAGATACGCAGTATTTT
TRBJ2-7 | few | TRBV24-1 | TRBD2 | CATSSGGLAGVNEQYF | TGTGCCACCAGTTCAGGGGGACTAGCGGGAGTTAACGAGCAGTACTTC
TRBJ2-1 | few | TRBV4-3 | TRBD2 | CASSQDKSLAGNNEQFF | TGCGCCAGCAGCCAAGATAAAAGCCTAGCGGGAAACAATGAGCAGTTCTTC
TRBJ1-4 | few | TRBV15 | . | CATSREGVSPREKLFF | TGTGCCACCAGCAGAGAAGGAGTCTCACCCCGTGAAAAACTGTTTTTT
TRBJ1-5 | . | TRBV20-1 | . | CSARDGAGNQPQHF | TGCAGTGCTAGAGATGGGGCAGGCAATCAGCCCCAGCATTTT
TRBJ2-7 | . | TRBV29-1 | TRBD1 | CSVEEQGDEQYF | TGCAGCGTTGAAGAACAGGGGGACGAGCAGTACTTC
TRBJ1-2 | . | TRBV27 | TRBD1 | CASSSGTGGRNGYTF | TGTGCCAGCAGTTCCGGGACAGGGGGCCGTAATGGCTACACCTTC